This is a list of T cell receptor beta chains from one sample in a study of T cells in Graves' hyperthyroidism and ophthalmopathy. TCRdb re-derived calls from the multiplex PCR reads in MiXCR, one entry per CDR3 protein. The sample carries hundreds of thousands of distinct CDR3 sequences, roughly 17% recorded once. What was sequenced was blood. The receptor set was obtained from a young woman with Graves' hyperthyroidism. The CDR3 runs from the conserved cysteine through the conserved F or W. Size values are once, few and many counts, or a class for expanded clones, and some rows have none.

CDR3	J	V	size
CAWSPGAAYEQYF	TRBJ2-7	TRBV30	.
CASSLVLRWASGRLGTDTQYF	TRBJ2-3	TRBV7-2	.
CASSLTGTPYEQYF	TRBJ2-7	TRBV12-3/TRBV12-4	many
CASSVNRFDGYTF	TRBJ1-2	TRBV9	many
CASSLFRGSYNEQFF	TRBJ2-1	TRBV11-2	many
CAISDEILGNEQFF	TRBJ2-1	TRBV10-3	many
CASSLDGGGYTF	TRBJ1-2	TRBV11-2	.
CASSEAFGDSYNEQFF	TRBJ2-1	TRBV2	many
CASNEREGRDTQYF	TRBJ2-3	TRBV6-1	.
CASKGLGFTGELFF	TRBJ2-2	TRBV2	.
CAWLPLNTEAFF	TRBJ1-1	TRBV30	many
CASSLHPGQGVDTQYF	TRBJ2-3	TRBV7-2	many
CAWSPDETQYF	TRBJ2-5	TRBV30	many
CASSPEGGRSGDEQYF	TRBJ2-7	TRBV7-3	many
CASSPSGRIGVEQFF	TRBJ2-1	TRBV7-6	.
CASSALQGDGGTEAFF	TRBJ1-1	TRBV27	many
CASSQTGPSAGYTF	TRBJ1-2	TRBV6-1	many
CASSLQGWDTGELFF	TRBJ2-2	TRBV5-8	many
CASSRDTLREAFF	TRBJ1-1	TRBV5-4	.
CASSSRQVSGELFF	TRBJ2-2	TRBV7-2	.
CASSYGLGISTGTDTQYF	TRBJ2-3	TRBV7-9	many
CSVEGDTQETQYF	TRBJ2-5	TRBV29-1	few
CASSTGNNEQFF	TRBJ2-1	TRBV9	many
CASSVGGAGEETQYF	TRBJ2-5	TRBV9	.
CASSLRTNTDTQYF	TRBJ2-3	TRBV5-4	.
CASSPRVEEAFF	TRBJ1-1	TRBV18	many
CASSQVMGDNEKLFF	TRBJ1-4	TRBV3-1	many
CASSSTSSGSGTDTQYF	TRBJ2-3	TRBV28	.
CASSERLAGDNNEQFF	TRBJ2-1	TRBV2	many
CASRRGLAPTGELFF	TRBJ2-2	TRBV7-9	few
CASSSLRESPGERYF	TRBJ2-7	TRBV5-1	.
CASSWRTSRETQYF	TRBJ2-5	TRBV5-5	many
CASSAAGSYNEQFF	TRBJ2-1	TRBV6-1	.
CASSTSGRPLAYEQYF	TRBJ2-7	TRBV19	many
CASGYPGLVYGYTF	TRBJ1-2	TRBV27	few
CASSPLDLKRGSQPQHF	TRBJ1-5	TRBV28	.
CASSQDGNNNEQFF	TRBJ2-1	TRBV4-2	.
CASSPPTGVRDYSPLHF	TRBJ1-6	TRBV6-1	.
CASSPRGGSNEQFF	TRBJ2-1	TRBV5-8	many
CASRPLATSTDTQYF	TRBJ2-3	TRBV19	.
CSVEDRVSGRSSYNEQFF	TRBJ2-1	TRBV29-1	once
CASSYSSRGIYEQYF	TRBJ2-7	TRBV6-5	few
CASSIYPNTEAFF	TRBJ1-1	TRBV7-2	many
CSARVWTSGTYEQYF	TRBJ2-7	TRBV20-1	.
CSAASLAGAQETQYF	TRBJ2-5	TRBV20-1	many
CATALGGNEQFF	TRBJ2-1	TRBV28	many
CASSGTRNYEQYF	TRBJ2-7	TRBV2	many
CASSVGPLEGNEQFF	TRBJ2-1	TRBV9	.
CSAEGWPDNEQFF	TRBJ2-1	TRBV20-1	.
CASSSAGSQETQYF	TRBJ2-5	TRBV6-2/TRBV6-3	.
CSASDRTGHEKLFF	TRBJ1-4	TRBV20-1	.
CAISDRKRDSTDTQYF	TRBJ2-3	TRBV10-3	many
CSARGDKLGYTF	TRBJ1-2	TRBV20-1	few
CASSPGQAFNYEQYF	TRBJ2-7	TRBV27	.
CASSFVGGQERYF	TRBJ2-3	TRBV7-2	few
CSARGQGTAGELFF	TRBJ2-2	TRBV20-1	.
CSATDLAGDYEQYF	TRBJ2-7	TRBV20-1	many